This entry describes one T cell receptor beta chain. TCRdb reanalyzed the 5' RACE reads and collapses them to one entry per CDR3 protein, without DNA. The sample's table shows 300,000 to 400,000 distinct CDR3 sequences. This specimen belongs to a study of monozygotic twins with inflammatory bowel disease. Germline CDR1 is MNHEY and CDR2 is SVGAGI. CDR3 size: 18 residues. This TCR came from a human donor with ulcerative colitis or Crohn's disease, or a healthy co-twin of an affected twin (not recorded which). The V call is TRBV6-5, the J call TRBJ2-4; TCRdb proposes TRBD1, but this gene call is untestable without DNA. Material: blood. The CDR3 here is CASSYGGPWTGSDDIQYF.